Below, 29 T cell receptor beta chains from the same sample are listed, as sequenced in a study of OX40 agonist ivuxolimab in advanced cancers. TCRdb's copy holds only in-frame clones and misses some; the assay was immunoSEQ multiplex PCR. The data hold some 100,000 clones, with approximately 81% observed a single time. Source: CD4+ or CD8+ T cells sorted from blood, taken in a trial of the OX40 agonist ivuxolimab. The receptors here all came from an adult with an advanced solid tumor such as melanoma, head and neck, liver or kidney cancer.

V is TRBV5-1 and J is TRBJ2-5, with 7 bases matching TRBD1. Germline V gene data show CDR1 as SGHRS and CDR2 as YFSETQ. CDR3 length equals 14 residues. The J segment lost 2 bases and the V segment lost 3 bases, leaving 4 bases of the junction unmatched. CDR3 region: CASSSQGVQETQYF. Here the CDR3 DNA reads TGCGCCAGCAGCTCCCAGGGGGTACAAGAGACCCAGTACTTC.

This chain joins TRBV9 and TRBJ1-2; 7 nucleotides agree with TRBD1. Unmatched junction bases numbered 4, after V lost 0 bases and J lost 2 bases. The CDR3 is made up of 15 amino acids. Germline lookup yields CDR1 SGDLS and CDR2 YYNGEE. The CDR3 DNA sequence: TGTGCCAGCAGCGTAGACCAGGGGGTGAACTATGGCTACACCTTC. Amino acids: CASSVDQGVNYGYTF. The whole variable domain, filled in from reference TRBV9 and TRBJ1-2, reads DSGVTQTPKHLITATGQRVTLRCSPRSGDLSVYWYQQSLDQGLQFLIQYYNGEERAKGNILERFSAQQFPDLHSELNLSSLELGDSALYFCASSVDQGVNYGYTFGSGTRLTVV.

The rearrangement joins TRBV4-2 to TRBJ1-4; weak D call: TRBD1 (5 bases). Trimming shortened V by 1 base and J by 3 bases, and 15 bases separated the two germline ends. Germline-derived CDR1 and CDR2 are LGHNA and YNFKEQ. The CDR3 extends over 17 amino acids. The CDR3 sequence: CASSQGGRGRANEKLFF. In nucleotides, the CDR3 is TGTGCCAGCAGCCAAGGGGGGAGGGGAAGGGCTAATGAAAAACTGTTTTTT.

The chain carries TRBV29-1 and TRBJ1-1, with TRBD1 matching 8 bases. This CDR3 has 13 residues. Germline CDR1 reads SQVTM; CDR2 reads ANQGSEA. With 5 bases clipped from V and 3 bases from J, the junction kept 5 bases outside the gene matches. The CDR3 DNA reads as TGCAGCGTTCGGACAGGGTTGGACACTGAAGCTTTCTTT. Its translation is CSVRTGLDTEAFF.

V usage is TRBV28 and J usage is TRBJ2-7; TRBD1 agrees at 8 bases. Germline CDR1 and CDR2: MDHEN and SYDVKM. This CDR3 spans 15 amino acids. Losses at the gene ends were 6 bases for V and 3 bases for J; bases not matched to a gene: 10. The CDR3 coding sequence is TGTGCCAGCAGCTCGGACAGGGTGACTCTCTACGAGCAGTACTTC. This gives the protein CASSSDRVTLYEQYF.

J is TRBJ2-5 and V is TRBV5-6, with TRBD2 matching 14 bases. Germline V gives CDR1 SGHDT, CDR2 YYEEEE. V shed 1 base and J 5 bases; nucleotides not matched to a gene: 1. CDR3 length: 15 residues. CDR3 coding DNA: TGTGCCAGCAGCTTGAGACTAGCGGGGGGGGAGACCCAGTACTTC. Encoded protein: CASSLRLAGGETQYF.

The chain has TRBV19 and TRBJ1-3; D is ambiguous. CDR1 is LNHDA, CDR2 SQIVND, per germline (reference sequence). This CDR3 region has 16 residues. Trimming cost V 2 bases and J 3 bases, with 14 bases left between them. The CDR3 spells CASSIYGRSGGNTIYF. CDR3 nucleotide sequence: TGTGCCAGTAGTATATACGGGCGAAGTGGTGGAAACACCATATATTTT.

This clone was counted a single time. The chain couples TRBV27 to TRBJ2-7, with TRBD1 matching over 12 bases. Germline V gene lookup returns CDR1 MNHEY and CDR2 SMNVEV (reference sequence). Trimming removed 2 bases from V and 8 bases from J; junction bases left unmatched: 4. This CDR3 contains 14 residues. The CDR3 DNA reads as TGTGCCAGCAGTTTAAGGAGGGACAGGGGGCAGCAGTACTTC. This sequence encodes CASSLRRDRGQQYF.

This clone was counted a few times. The chain employs TRBV28 and TRBJ1-5; tentative D call: TRBD1 (5 bases). This CDR3 region has 15 residues. In germline, CDR1 is MDHEN, CDR2 SYDVKM. V was clipped by 3 bases and J by 6 bases, with 15 bases between them. The CDR3 spells CASSFPRGDVQPQHF. The CDR3 nucleotides read TGTGCCAGCAGTTTCCCGAGGGGAGACGTTCAGCCCCAGCATTTT.

The V and J genes are TRBV7-2 and TRBJ1-1; 10 bases line up with TRBD1. Trimming took 3 bases from V and 7 from J; bases not matched to a gene: 11. CDR3 length equals 16 residues. CDR1 and CDR2 from the germline V gene are SGHTA and FQGNSA. The CDR3 sequence is CASSFSRGTGDVEAFF. The CDR3 nucleotides read TGTGCCAGCAGCTTTTCAAGAGGGACAGGGGATGTTGAAGCTTTCTTT.

The CDR3 region is CASSSLSGANVLTF. CDR3 DNA: TGTGCCAGCAGTTCCCTCTCTGGGGCCAACGTCCTGACTTTC. The chain carries TRBV6-5 and TRBJ2-6; D remains ambiguous. The CDR3 has 14 amino acids. Germline CDR1 reads MNHEY; CDR2 reads SVGAGI. Trimming stripped 4 bases from V and 0 bases from J, with 4 bases between.

This clone was seen only once. This rearrangement joins TRBV5-1 to TRBJ1-4; D is uncertain. Germline CDR1 reads SGHRS; CDR2 reads YFSETQ. CDR3 length: 14 amino acids. V gave up 4 bases and J gave up 7 bases, with 14 bases separating them. DNA for the CDR3: TGCGCCAGCAGCGCGGGCGCCGAAACTGAAAAACTGTTTTTT. It codes for CASSAGAETEKLFF.

Here the CDR3 DNA reads TGTGCCAGCAGACAGGGCGCTGGGGCCAACGTCCTGACTTTC. Translating it yields CASRQGAGANVLTF. The chain recombines TRBV6-6 with TRBJ2-6; tentatively, D is TRBD1 (6 bases). Per the germline V gene, CDR1 is MNHNY and CDR2 is SVGAGI (reference sequence). This CDR3 is built from 14 residues. The V gene lost 6 bases and the J gene lost 2 bases, with 8 bases spanning the gap.

V gene TRBV6-1 combines with J gene TRBJ1-5; D possibly corresponds to TRBD1 (6 bases). Germline CDR1 is MNHNS and CDR2 is SASEGT. The V end lost 0 bases, the J end lost 4 bases, and 13 bases lay between the germline ends. The CDR3 has 16 amino acids. For the CDR3, the DNA is TGTGCCAGCAGTGAAGCCCCAAATACAGGGAATCAGCCCCAGCATTTT. Translating it yields CASSEAPNTGNQPQHF.

This chain links TRBV9 with TRBJ2-7, with 8 bases lining up with TRBD1. Trimming at V came to 0 bases and at J to 11 bases, leaving 16 bases not matched to a gene. This CDR3 region has 16 residues. In germline, CDR1 is SGDLS, CDR2 YYNGEE. CDR3 coding DNA: TGTGCCAGCAGCGTAGTGTCATGGCTGGGCAGGGGGCCGGAGTACGTC. It codes for CASSVVSWLGRGPEYV.

V usage is TRBV7-2 and J usage is TRBJ1-1; D might be TRBD1 (6 bases). Germline V gives CDR1 SGHTA, CDR2 FQGNSA. The CDR3 consists of 13 residues. The V end was cut by 5 bases, the J end by 5 bases, with 12 bases between. The CDR3 loop reads CASSPWGRTEAFF. Written as DNA, the CDR3 is TGTGCCAGCAGCCCCTGGGGGCGAACTGAAGCTTTCTTT.

This clone was detected once. This chain uses TRBV4-1 with TRBJ1-6, with a possible D match to TRBD1 (5 bases). The CDR3 consists of 14 residues. Germline CDR1 and CDR2: MGHRA and YSYEKL. Trimming took off 4 bases at V and 7 bases at J, with 11 bases between the two ends. The CDR3 sequence: CASSLSGQNSPLHF. As DNA, the CDR3 is TGCGCCAGCAGCCTCTCGGGGCAAAATTCACCCCTCCACTTT.

This rearrangement joins TRBV7-8 to TRBJ1-5, with TRBD1 matching over 9 bases. Germline V lookup: CDR1 SGHVS, CDR2 FQNEAQ. V lost 3 bases to trimming and J lost 4 bases; unmatched junction nucleotides: 4. CDR3 length equals 15 residues. This CDR3 reads CASSLGQGNNQPQHF. The DNA of the CDR3 is TGTGCCAGCAGCTTGGGACAGGGAAATAATCAGCCCCAGCATTTT.

The chain carries TRBV7-9 and TRBJ2-5; D might be TRBD2 (6 bases). CDR1 is SEHNR and CDR2 is FQNEAQ in the germline V gene (reference sequence). There are 13 residues in the CDR3. V lost 5 bases and J 5 bases, leaving 12 bases between the germline ends. CDR3 nucleotide sequence: TGTGCCAGCAGCCGGGACTTCTCCGAGACCCAGTACTTC. Its protein product is CASSRDFSETQYF.

Details on this clone: Other nucleotide sequences from this sample produce the same CDR3. V gene TRBV28 combines with J gene TRBJ1-5, with 7 bases aligning to TRBD1. Germline V gene sequence: CDR1 MDHEN, CDR2 SYDVKM. With V trimmed by 3 bases and J by 7 bases, 3 bases remained unmatched. CDR3 length: 13 amino acids. The CDR3 loop reads CASSLKGAQPQHF. For the CDR3, the DNA is TGTGCCAGCAGTTTGAAGGGGGCGCAGCCCCAGCATTTT.

The chain employs TRBV6-5 and TRBJ1-1; weak D call: TRBD1 (6 bases). This CDR3 comprises 15 residues. CDR1 and CDR2 (germline): MNHEY, SVGAGI. V lost 6 bases to trimming and J lost 2 bases, with 16 bases between them. The CDR3 DNA reads as TGTGCCAGCAGGCTGGACAGTAACCTAAACACTGAAGCTTTCTTT. Translated, it gives CASRLDSNLNTEAFF.

V gene TRBV2 combines with J gene TRBJ2-2, with D perhaps TRBD1 or TRBD2 (5 bases each). V was pared by 7 bases and J by 0 bases, with 9 bases between. Germline assignment: CDR1 SNHLY and CDR2 FYNNEI. The CDR3 has 14 amino acids. Written as DNA, the CDR3 is TGTGCCAGCACTTGGGACCCGAACACCGGGGAGCTGTTTTTT. Translation gives CASTWDPNTGELFF.

The rearrangement joins TRBV5-6 to TRBJ1-2; no clear D. V shed 0 bases and J shed 4 bases, with 19 bases lying between them. The germline V gene encodes CDR1 SGHDT and CDR2 YYEEEE. The CDR3 has 17 residues. The CDR3 spells CASSLASGGRDPYGYTF. The CDR3 DNA sequence: TGTGCCAGCAGCTTGGCATCCGGCGGACGGGATCCCTATGGCTACACCTTC.

The rearrangement joins TRBV5-4 to TRBJ2-1, with 7 bases identical to TRBD2. V was pared by 3 bases and J by 4 bases, with 1 base of the junction left unmatched. Germline V gene sequence: CDR1 SGHNT, CDR2 YYREEE (reference sequence). The CDR3 is 13 residues long. The CDR3, as DNA: TGTGCCAGCAGCTCCGGGGGGTACAATGAGCAGTTCTTC. Amino acid sequence: CASSSGGYNEQFF.

The chain has TRBV13 and TRBJ2-6; 9 positions match TRBD1. The J segment lost 12 bases and the V segment lost 0 bases, leaving 3 bases of the junction unmatched. Germline V gene sequence: CDR1 PRHDT, CDR2 FYEKMQ (reference sequence). The CDR3 spans 14 residues. The CDR3 nucleotides are TGTGCCAGCAGCTTAGGGGGACAGGGTGTCGTCCTGACTTTC. Protein sequence: CASSLGGQGVVLTF. The full variable domain, its missing parts supplied by reference TRBV13 and TRBJ2-6, is AAGVIQSPRHLIKEKRETATLKCYPIPRHDTVYWYQQGPGQDPQFLISFYEKMQSDKGSIPDRFSAQQFSDYHSELNMSSLELGDSALYFCASSLGGQGVVLTFGAGSRLTVL.

The rearrangement uses TRBV19 and TRBJ2-7; D might be TRBD2 (6 bases). Germline V gene data show CDR1 as LNHDA and CDR2 as SQIVND (reference sequence). This CDR3 contains 15 residues. The V end was cut by 3 bases, the J end by 1 base, with 13 bases between. For the CDR3, the DNA is TGTGCCAGTAGTATCGGGGGTCCCTATTCCTACGAGCAGTACTTC. It codes for CASSIGGPYSYEQYF.

This sequence joins TRBV19 and TRBJ2-1; either TRBD1 or TRBD2 may fit D (6 bases each). Germline lookup yields CDR1 LNHDA and CDR2 SQIVND (reference sequence). This CDR3 has 17 amino acids. Trimming removed 1 base from V and 0 bases from J, with 13 bases in between. CDR3 sequence reads: CASSIGGGGYSYNEQFF. DNA of the CDR3: TGTGCCAGTAGTATAGGAGGAGGGGGATACTCCTACAATGAGCAGTTCTTC.

The chain carries TRBV30 and TRBJ2-5, with TRBD2 matching 12 bases. CDR3 length: 18 residues. The germline gives CDR1 GTSNPN, CDR2 SVGIG (reference sequence). Unmatched junction bases numbered 13, after V lost 0 bases and J lost 5 bases. In DNA, the CDR3 is TGTGCCTGGAGTGTACTAGCGGGGGGACGGGCGGCCAGGGAGACCCAGTACTTC. Its protein product is CAWSVLAGGRAARETQYF.

CDR3 sequence reads: CASSQGWQGQVVGTTDTQYF. CDR3 nucleotides: TGCGCCAGCAGCCAAGGATGGCAGGGGCAAGTGGTGGGGACCACAGATACGCAGTATTTT. The genes are TRBV4-1 and TRBJ2-3; D is possibly TRBD1 (6 bases). Trimming removed 1 base at V and 2 bases at J, with 25 bases between. CDR1 is MGHRA, CDR2 YSYEKL, per germline. This CDR3 comprises 20 residues.